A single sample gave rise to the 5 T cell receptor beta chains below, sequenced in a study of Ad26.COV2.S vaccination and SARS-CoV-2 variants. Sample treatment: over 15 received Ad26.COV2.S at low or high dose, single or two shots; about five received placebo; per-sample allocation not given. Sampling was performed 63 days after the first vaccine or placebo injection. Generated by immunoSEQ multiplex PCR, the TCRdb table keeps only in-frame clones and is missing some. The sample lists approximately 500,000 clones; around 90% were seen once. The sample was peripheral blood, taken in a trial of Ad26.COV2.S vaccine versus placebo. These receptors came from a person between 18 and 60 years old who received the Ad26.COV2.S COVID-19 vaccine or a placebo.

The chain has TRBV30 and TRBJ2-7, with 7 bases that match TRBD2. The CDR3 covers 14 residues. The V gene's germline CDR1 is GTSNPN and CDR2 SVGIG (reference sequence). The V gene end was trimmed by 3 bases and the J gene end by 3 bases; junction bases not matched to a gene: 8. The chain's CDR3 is CAWRREGSSYEQYF. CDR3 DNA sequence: TGTGCCTGGAGGAGGGAGGGTTCGAGCTACGAGCAGTACTTC.

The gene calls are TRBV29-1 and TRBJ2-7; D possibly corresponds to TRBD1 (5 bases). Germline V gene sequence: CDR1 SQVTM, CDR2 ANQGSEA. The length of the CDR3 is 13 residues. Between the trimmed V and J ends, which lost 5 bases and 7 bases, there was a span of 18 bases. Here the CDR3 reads CSVSQGLLGEQYF. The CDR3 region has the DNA TGCAGCGTTTCCCAGGGCCTCCTTGGGGAGCAGTACTTC.

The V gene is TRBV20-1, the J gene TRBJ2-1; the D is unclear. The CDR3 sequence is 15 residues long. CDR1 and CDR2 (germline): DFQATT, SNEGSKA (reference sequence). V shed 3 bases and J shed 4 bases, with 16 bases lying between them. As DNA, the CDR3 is TGCAGTGCTAGTGGACCCCTGGTAGGTTACAATGAGCAGTTCTTC. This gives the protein CSASGPLVGYNEQFF.

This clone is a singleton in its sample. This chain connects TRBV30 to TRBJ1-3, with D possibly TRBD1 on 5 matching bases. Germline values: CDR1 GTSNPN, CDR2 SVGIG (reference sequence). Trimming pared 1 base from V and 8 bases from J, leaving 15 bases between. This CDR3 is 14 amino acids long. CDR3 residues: CAWSARGGRDTIYF. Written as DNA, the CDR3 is TGTGCCTGGAGTGCCCGGGGGGGTCGGGACACCATATATTTT.

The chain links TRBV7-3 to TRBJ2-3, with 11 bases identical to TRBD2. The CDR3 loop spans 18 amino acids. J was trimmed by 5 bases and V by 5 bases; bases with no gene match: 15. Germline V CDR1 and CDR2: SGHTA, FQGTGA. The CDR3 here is CASSPEGTSGRPVDTQYF. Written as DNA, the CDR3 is TGTGCCAGCAGCCCCGAGGGGACTAGCGGTCGCCCGGTAGATACGCAGTATTTT. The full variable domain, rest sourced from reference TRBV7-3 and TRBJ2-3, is GAGVSQTPSNKVTEKGKYVELRCDPISGHTALYWYRQSLGQGPEFLIYFQGTGAADDSGLPNDRFFAVRPEGSVSTLKIQRTERGDSAVYLCASSPEGTSGRPVDTQYFGPGTRLTVL.